Listed below are T cell receptor beta chains from one sample, sequenced in a study of T-cell reconstitution after alpha-beta-depleted transplantation in children. TCRdb fed the PCR reads into MiXCR, producing one record per CDR3 protein. Among 700,000 to 950,000 distinct CDR3 sequences listed, roughly 15% were seen once. This material consisted of PBMCs, mostly from graft donor cells, taken 360 days after TCRalphabeta/CD19-depleted stem cell transplant. Receptor source: a male patient aged 10 to 17 who had a stem cell transplant for acute lymphoblastic leukemia, so the T cells may come from the graft donor. Each CDR3 is given with its conserved first and last residue. D genes are given only for firm matches. Where a row states a size, it is once, few, many or the class of an expanded clone; other rows omit it.

D | length | J | size | V | DNA | CDR3
TRBD2 | 18 | TRBJ2-3 | NA | TRBV24-1 | TGTGCCACCAGTGACTGGACTAGCGGGAGGGCCGACACAGATACGCAGTATTTT | CATSDWTSGRADTDTQYF
NA | 15 | TRBJ2-5 | NA | TRBV18 | TGTGCCAGCTCACCCACCAGGGGTACCCGGGAGACCCAGTACTTC | CASSPTRGTRETQYF
NA | 15 | TRBJ1-2 | NA | TRBV6-5 | TGTGCCAGCAGTTACGCGAAAGCAGGGTCGGGCGGCTACACCTTC | CASSYAKAGSGGYTF
NA | 11 | TRBJ2-1 | few | TRBV2 | TGTGCCAGCAGTGATATAAGGAAGCAGTTCTTC | CASSDIRKQFF
NA | 16 | TRBJ2-3 | few | TRBV18 | TGTGCCAGCTCACCAAGACTAAGCGGGCACACAGATACGCAGTATTTT | CASSPRLSGHTDTQYF
NA | 12 | TRBJ2-7 | NA | TRBV29-1 | TGCAGCGTAGGACGGAATACCTACGAGCAGTACTTC | CSVGRNTYEQYF
NA | 11 | TRBJ2-7 | NA | TRBV25-1 | TGTGCCAGCAGAATCGGCTACGAGCAGTACTTC | CASRIGYEQYF
NA | 12 | TRBJ2-3 | NA | TRBV5-1 | TGCGCCAGCAGTAAGAGGGGGAATACGCAGTATTTT | CASSKRGNTQYF
TRBD1 | 14 | TRBJ1-1 | NA | TRBV5-6 | TGTGCCAGCAGCCCACCTCCGGGACAGGCTGAAGCTTTCTTT | CASSPPPGQAEAFF
NA | 14 | TRBJ2-1 | few | TRBV15 | TGTGCCACCAGCAGAGATTGGCAGGGTGGTGAGCAGTTCTTC | CATSRDWQGGEQFF
TRBD2 | 15 | TRBJ2-1 | many | TRBV5-6 | TGTGCCAGCAGCCCTGGGACTAGCGGGATAAATGAGCAGTTCTTC | CASSPGTSGINEQFF
TRBD2 | 16 | TRBJ2-5 | NA | TRBV10-1 | TGCGCCAGCAGTGTGGGACTAAACCGCATCCAAGAGACCCAGTACTTC | CASSVGLNRIQETQYF
TRBD1 | 15 | TRBJ2-3 | NA | TRBV5-1 | TGCGCCAGCAGCTTACCGGGACAGGGTGTGGATACGCAGTATTTT | CASSLPGQGVDTQYF
NA | 14 | TRBJ2-3 | NA | TRBV5-6 | TGTGCCAGCAGCACCGGACTCCACACAGATACGCAGTATTTT | CASSTGLHTDTQYF
NA | 14 | TRBJ1-2 | few | TRBV9 | TGTGCCAGCAGCGTATCCTGGGCTGGCTATGGCTACACCTTC | CASSVSWAGYGYTF
TRBD2 | 15 | TRBJ2-7 | few | TRBV18 | TGTGCCAGCTTACGACTAGCGGGAGGGCCAGGCGAGCAGTACTTC | CASLRLAGGPGEQYF
TRBD2 | 16 | TRBJ2-1 | many | TRBV6-5 | TGTGCCAGCAGTTACGGGGGACTAGCGGGAGTCAATGAGCAGTTCTTC | CASSYGGLAGVNEQFF
NA | 15 | TRBJ2-1 | once | TRBV11-2 | TGTGCCAGCAGCCCCGTTGGGGGGCTCTACAATGAGCAGTTCTTC | CASSPVGGLYNEQFF
TRBD1 | 17 | TRBJ2-2 | many | TRBV18 | TGTGCCAGCTCACCACTTGCGGGACAGGGAGTCACCGGGGAGCTGTTTTTT | CASSPLAGQGVTGELFF
TRBD1 | 16 | TRBJ1-3 | NA | TRBV5-1 | TGCGCCAGTCGTTTGGGCCGGGACAGGGCTGGAAACACCATATATTTT | CASRLGRDRAGNTIYF
TRBD2 | 15 | TRBJ2-1 | once | TRBV6-4 | TGTGCCAGCACCCTCGGGACTAGCGGGAGGAATGAGCAGTTCTTC | CASTLGTSGRNEQFF
TRBD2 | 16 | TRBJ2-1 | NA | TRBV14 | TGTGCCAGCAGCCAAGAGGAGCTAGCGGGAGGTCTTGAGCAGTTCTTC | CASSQEELAGGLEQFF
TRBD1 | 12 | TRBJ2-3 | few | TRBV20-1 | TGCAGTGCTAACACAGGGGGCGATACGCAGTATTTT | CSANTGGDTQYF
TRBD2 | 16 | TRBJ2-7 | few | TRBV7-9 | TGTGCCAGCAGCCATGGGACTAGCGGGAGATGGTACGAGCAGTACTTC | CASSHGTSGRWYEQYF
TRBD2 | 15 | TRBJ2-1 | many | TRBV5-1 | TGCGCCAGCAGCTTGGCGAGCGGGGGATATGGTGAGCAGTTCTTC | CASSLASGGYGEQFF
NA | 12 | TRBJ2-1 | few | TRBV15 | TGTGCCACCACCATGCTAGTGGATGAGCAGTTCTTC | CATTMLVDEQFF
TRBD2 | 15 | TRBJ2-1 | few | TRBV27 | TGTGCCAGCAGTGATAGCGGGCTCCGGCACAATGAGCAGTTCTTC | CASSDSGLRHNEQFF
TRBD1 | 14 | TRBJ1-1 | many | TRBV5-1 | TGCGCCAGCAGCTTGGAGGGGGCGCGAACTGAAGCTTTCTTT | CASSLEGARTEAFF
TRBD2 | 14 | TRBJ2-1 | many | TRBV24-1 | TGTGCCACCAGTCTGGCGGGAGGGCCCGGTGAGCAGTTCTTC | CATSLAGGPGEQFF
TRBD2 | 16 | TRBJ2-2 | NA | TRBV7-9 | TGTGCCAGCAGCGCTCCGGGACTAGCGGGAGGAGAGGAGCTGTTTTTT | CASSAPGLAGGEELFF
NA | 16 | TRBJ2-5 | NA | TRBV7-8 | TGTGCCAGCAGCTTATATTTCCGGGCAGACGAAGAGACCCAGTACTTC | CASSLYFRADEETQYF
NA | 15 | TRBJ2-7 | few | TRBV21-1 | TGTGCCAGCGGGGAAGGAGTTGGGTGCTCCTACGAGCAGTACTTC | CASGEGVGCSYEQYF
NA | 17 | TRBJ2-1 | NA | TRBV4-1 | TGCGCCAGCAGCCAAGATCCCCCTATAGCGGCCTACAATGAGCAGTTCTTC | CASSQDPPIAAYNEQFF
NA | 15 | TRBJ2-7 | many | TRBV5-1 | TGCGCCAGCAGCTTGTGGGCAGGGATATCCTACGAGCAGTACTTC | CASSLWAGISYEQYF
NA | 13 | TRBJ1-2 | few | TRBV30 | TGTGCCTCGTGGAGCATCCCTAACTATGGCTACACCTTC | CASWSIPNYGYTF
NA | 14 | TRBJ1-1 | many | TRBV6-5 | TGTGCCAGCAGAGGTAGAATCATGAACACTGAAGCTTTCTTT | CASRGRIMNTEAFF
NA | 17 | TRBJ2-2 | few | TRBV18 | TGTGCCAGCTCACCATATTTGAGACCCACACGGACCGGGGAGCTGTTTTTT | CASSPYLRPTRTGELFF
TRBD1 | 14 | TRBJ1-1 | NA | TRBV7-6 | TGTGCCAGCAGCTTAGGGGGACAGGTCACTGAAGCTTTCTTT | CASSLGGQVTEAFF
NA | 12 | TRBJ2-7 | NA | TRBV29-1 | TGCAGCGTGGGGGAGCCCAGCTACGAGCAGTACTTC | CSVGEPSYEQYF
NA | 14 | TRBJ2-7 | NA | TRBV10-3 | TGTGCCATCAGCAAATCAGCCGTAACCTACGAGCAGTACTTC | CAISKSAVTYEQYF